This TCR beta chain was documented in a study of T-cell memory formation after mild COVID-19. A note on this clonotype: The antigen remains unidentified.

Whole-study results and caveats: CD4+ bias marked clones expanding day 15 to 37, unlike balanced contracting clones. Pre-infection memory harbored some responding clones, suggesting cross-reactive memory joined. Clonal second-wave expansions that peaked on day 37 had unconfirmed SARS-CoV-2 specificity.

The length of the CDR3 is 12 residues. Trimming took 0 bases from V and 5 from J, leaving 2 bases between them. Germline lookup yields CDR1 SGHDN and CDR2 FVKESK. TCRdb reprocessed the 5' RACE reads via MiXCR and lists one record per CDR3 protein. The top ten clones hold roughly 13% of a sample with hundreds of thousands of distinct CDR3 sequences, 25% to 30% of them seen once. Sample: PBMCs or a T cell subset sorted from them (not recorded which). The chain links TRBV14 to TRBJ1-5, with unresolved D. The sequence was collected from an adult woman who had mild COVID-19 (a few samples of this study predate the infection). Cell type and time point are not known. CDR3 DNA: TGTGCCAGCAGCCAAGAACATCAGCCCCAGCATTTT. Protein product: CASSQEHQPQHF.